This T cell receptor (beta chain) was identified during a study of T cell responses to AZD1222 COVID-19 vaccine. Whole-study findings and limits: Rises in breadth and depth of Spike-specific TCRs came after two AZD1222 doses. No day 14 peak samples; only post-peak repertoires were characterized. Baseline serology detected seropositivity in only 5 or 6 AZD1222 recipients. Donors were largely white British and mainly female; clonal diversity was possibly underestimated.

In germline, CDR1 is KGHSH, CDR2 LQKENI. Deletions cut 3 bases from V and 4 bases from J, with 12 bases between. CDR3 length: 14 residues. This clone was detected once. As yet, its antigen is unknown. Sequenced by immunoSEQ multiplex PCR; TCRdb stores in-frame clones only, minus some. The repertoire holds around 130,000 clones, 89% seen once, with around a tenth in the top ten. This receptor was obtained from an adult who received the AZD1222 COVID-19 vaccine. This rearrangement joins TRBV18 to TRBJ1-1; D gene ambiguous. The sample consisted of peripheral blood, taken 28 days after the second AZD1222 dose. CDR3 residues: CASSPPGSGTEAFF. DNA for the CDR3: TGTGCCAGCTCACCGCCAGGTTCTGGCACTGAAGCTTTCTTT.